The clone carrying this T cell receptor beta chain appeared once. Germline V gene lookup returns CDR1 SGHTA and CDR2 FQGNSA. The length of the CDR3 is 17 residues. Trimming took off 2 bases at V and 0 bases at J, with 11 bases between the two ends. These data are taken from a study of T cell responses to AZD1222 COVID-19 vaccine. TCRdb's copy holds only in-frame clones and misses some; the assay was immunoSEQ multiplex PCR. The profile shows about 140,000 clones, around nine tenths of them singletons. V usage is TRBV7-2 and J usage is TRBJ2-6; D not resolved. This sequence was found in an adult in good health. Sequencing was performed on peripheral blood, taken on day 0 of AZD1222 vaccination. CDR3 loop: CASSLRTATSGANVLTF. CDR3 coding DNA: TGTGCCAGCAGCTTAAGGACCGCCACCTCTGGGGCCAACGTCCTGACTTTC.